The 14 T cell receptor beta chains reported below all come from one sample, sequenced in a study of cytomegalovirus exposure and HLA in healthy donors. A multiplex PCR was run with 60 Vbeta primers and 13 Jbeta primers. Libraries were prepared by immunoSEQ multiplex PCR; TCRdb keeps only in-frame clonotypes and omits some of them. The profile covers roughly 180,000 clones, with roughly 80% appearing a single time and 1.5% taken by the ten largest. Sequenced input: PBMCs. The receptors come from a man between 40 and 49 years old in good health and CMV-seronegative.

This chain joins TRBV6-4 and TRBJ2-3, with TRBD2 matching over 7 bases. The V and J ends lost 3 bases and 0 bases, in that order; junction bases with no gene match: 6. The CDR3 covers 16 residues. The germline CDR1 and CDR2 sequences are MRHNA and SNTAGT. CDR3 protein: CASSDRSGTSTDTQYF. CDR3 nucleotide sequence: TGTGCCAGCAGTGATCGGAGCGGGACTAGCACAGATACGCAGTATTTT.

Only one count was recorded for this clone. V and J are TRBV5-1 and TRBJ2-3; 13 positions agree with TRBD2. V was pared by 4 bases and J by 0 bases, with 5 bases of the junction left unmatched. The CDR3 length is 17 residues. The V gene's germline CDR1 is SGHRS and CDR2 YFSETQ. CDR3 sequence reads: CASSRRTSGSSTDTQYF. The CDR3 bases are TGCGCCAGCAGCCGCCGGACTAGCGGGAGCAGCACAGATACGCAGTATTTT.

The DNA of the CDR3 is TGTGCCAGCACCGACAGGGGGCAGTCCTACGAGCAGTACTTC. Protein product: CASTDRGQSYEQYF. The V and J genes are TRBV2 and TRBJ2-7, with 10 nucleotides matching TRBD1. Trimming cost V 7 bases and J 1 base; bases outside gene matches: 4. There are 14 residues in the CDR3. From germline, CDR1 is SNHLY and CDR2 FYNNEI.

The chain joins TRBV18 to TRBJ2-1; no definite D call. The CDR3 is 15 amino acids. Germline CDR1 KGHSH, CDR2 LQKENI. Trimming cost V 0 bases and J 6 bases, with 12 bases left between them. CDR3 coding DNA: TGTGCCAGCTCACCACCCCCGTTTGGGCCCAATGAGCAGTTCTTC. Protein sequence: CASSPPPFGPNEQFF.

The V and J genes are TRBV2 and TRBJ2-7, with 8 bases aligning to TRBD2. This CDR3 has 15 residues. V gave up 3 bases and J gave up 0 bases; unmatched junction bases: 4. CDR1 SNHLY and CDR2 FYNNEI come from the germline V gene. CDR3 loop: CASSEGSGSSYEQYF. The CDR3 bases are TGTGCCAGCAGTGAGGGGAGCGGGAGCTCCTACGAGCAGTACTTC. Combining the CDR3 with reference TRBV2 and TRBJ2-7 gives the whole variable domain EPEVTQTPSHQVTQMGQEVILRCVPISNHLYFYWYRQILGQKVEFLVSFYNNEISEKSEIFDDQFSVERPDGSNFTLKIRSTKLEDSAMYFCASSEGSGSSYEQYFGPGTRLTVT.

The chain combines TRBV5-1 with TRBJ1-4; D unresolved. Germline lookup yields CDR1 SGHRS and CDR2 YFSETQ. The CDR3 contains 14 residues. V lost 0 bases, J lost 5 bases, and 8 bases lay in between. The CDR3 bases are TGCGCCAGCAGCTTGGACAGCGGGAATGAAAAACTGTTTTTT. Its translation is CASSLDSGNEKLFF.

This clone showed up just a few times. The J gene is TRBJ1-1, the V gene TRBV7-8; D perhaps matches TRBD1 (6 bases). Germline V gene data show CDR1 as SGHVS and CDR2 as FQNEAQ. This CDR3 comprises 15 residues. V lost 5 bases and J 1 base, leaving 14 bases between the germline ends. The CDR3 nucleotides read TGTGCCAGCAGCCCCGGGGGGCAGGCGAACACTGAAGCTTTCTTT. Its translation: CASSPGGQANTEAFF.

CDR3 coding DNA: TGTGCCAGCAGCCCCTCGGGGGGGCGGAAGACTGAAGCTTTCTTT. It codes for CASSPSGGRKTEAFF. The chain couples TRBV5-6 to TRBJ1-1, with D perhaps matching TRBD1 (6 bases). The CDR3 runs to 15 residues. Germline CDR1 SGHDT, CDR2 YYEEEE. Trimming left V 4 bases short and J 5 bases short, with 18 bases between.

The chain carries TRBV6-5 and TRBJ2-7; 8 bases are shared with TRBD1. The CDR3 has 15 residues. Germline CDR1 and CDR2: MNHEY and SVGAGI. J gave up 3 bases and V 2 bases, and 6 bases lay outside the gene matches. CDR3 nucleotides: TGTGCCAGCAGTTACGCCGGGACAGGCCACTACGAGCAGTACTTC. Translation gives CASSYAGTGHYEQYF.

This clone was detected only a few times. The genes are TRBV11-2 and TRBJ2-5, with 14 bases lining up with TRBD2. V was clipped by 0 bases and J by 1 base; unmatched bases: 7. CDR3 length equals 19 residues. Germline V CDR1 and CDR2: SGHAT, FQNNGV. In DNA, the CDR3 is TGTGCCAGCAGCTTAGAAAGGACTAGCGGGAGGAGGACCCAAGAGACCCAGTACTTC. Protein: CASSLERTSGRRTQETQYF. Looking up the rest from reference TRBV11-2 and TRBJ2-5 gives the full variable domain: EAGVAQSPRYKIIEKRQSVAFWCNPISGHATLYWYQQILGQGPKLLIQFQNNGVVDDSQLPKDRFSAERLKGVDSTLKIQPAKLEDSAVYLCASSLERTSGRRTQETQYFGPGTRLLVL.

V usage is TRBV7-2 and J usage is TRBJ2-5; 10 bases are a match to TRBD2. The germline CDR1 and CDR2 sequences are SGHTA and FQGNSA. The junction had 10 bases not matched to a gene; V was cut back by 1 base and J by 5 bases. The CDR3 is 17 amino acids. The CDR3 DNA follows: TGTGCCAGCAGCTTAGTAGCGGGGGGCCCGGCATCGGAGACCCAGTACTTC. Protein: CASSLVAGGPASETQYF.

The chain is built from TRBV5-4 and TRBJ1-4, with 10 bases lining up with TRBD1. CDR3 length: 16 amino acids. In germline, CDR1 is SGHNT, CDR2 YYREEE (reference sequence). Germline trimming cut 0 bases from V and 5 bases from J; bases unmatched to any gene: 4. CDR3 protein: CASSLGQGASNEKLFF. The CDR3 nucleotides read TGTGCCAGCAGCTTGGGACAGGGGGCGTCAAATGAAAAACTGTTTTTT.

The V call is TRBV5-1, the J call TRBJ1-6, with D perhaps matching TRBD1 (5 bases). The CDR3 sequence is 14 residues long. CDR1 and CDR2 from the germline V gene are SGHRS and YFSETQ. V lost 4 bases to trimming and J lost 7 bases, with 12 bases between them. CDR3 residues: CASSRVGGNSPLHF. The CDR3 nucleotides are TGCGCCAGCAGCCGCGTGGGGGGGAATTCACCCCTCCACTTT.

This chain links TRBV5-4 with TRBJ2-1; a weak D match, TRBD1 (5 bases). The V end was cut by 1 base, the J end by 6 bases, with 17 bases between. Germline CDR1 SGHNT, CDR2 YYREEE (reference sequence). The CDR3 runs 16 residues. DNA of the CDR3: TGTGCCAGCAGCTTGCAGGGCTTAAACCTGGTCAATGAGCAGTTCTTC. Encoded protein: CASSLQGLNLVNEQFF.